These T cell receptor beta chains were read from a single sample in a study of cytomegalovirus exposure and HLA in healthy donors. Here immunoSEQ multiplex PCR was the method, and the copy in TCRdb shows in-frame clones only, minus some. Among hundreds of thousands of clones listed, approximately 78% were seen once. The sample was PBMCs. The source is a male donor in good health and CMV-seronegative. Each CDR3 is given with its conserved first and last residue. Fields, in order: clone size, D gene, V gene, J gene, CDR3 DNA, CDR3 protein. D genes are given only for firm matches. Rows may omit the clone size; those that give it use once, few, many or a size class.

>NA|NA|TRBV19|TRBJ2-7
TGTGCCAGTAGACGACGACCCCAGGGATTTGGCTACGAGCAGTACTTC
CASRRRPQGFGYEQYF
>NA|NA|TRBV5-1|TRBJ1-5
TGCGCCAGCAGCTTGCAAGGGGGCAATCAGCCCCAGCATTTT
CASSLQGGNQPQHF
>NA|TRBD1|TRBV6-5|TRBJ1-1
TGTGCCAGCCGACGGGACAGGGACACTGAAGCTTTCTTT
CASRRDRDTEAFF
>NA|TRBD1|TRBV27|TRBJ1-6
TGTGCCAGCAGTTTCCAGACAGGGGCGGGTTCACCCCTCCACTTT
CASSFQTGAGSPLHF
>NA|NA|TRBV21-1|TRBJ2-7
TGTGCCAGCAGCAAACTTCGCCGGACAGGGACCTACGAGCAGTACTTC
CASSKLRRTGTYEQYF
>NA|TRBD1|TRBV7-9|TRBJ2-3
TGTGCCAGCGAGGGACAGGATACGCAGTATTTT
CASEGQDTQYF
>NA|TRBD1|TRBV14|TRBJ2-7
TGTGCCAGCAGCCCGGGACAGGGGGTAGACGAGCAGTACTTC
CASSPGQGVDEQYF
>NA|TRBD1|TRBV5-6|TRBJ1-2
TGTGCCAGCAGCACAGTACAGGGGGCGTCCCATGGCTACACCTTC
CASSTVQGASHGYTF
>NA|NA|TRBV6-5|TRBJ2-5
TGTGCCAGCAGCACCGGACAGCCTCCATGGGAGACCCAGTACTTC
CASSTGQPPWETQYF
>once|NA|TRBV15|TRBJ1-3
TGTGCCACCAGCAGAGATAGCGTCGGGTCTGGAAACACCATATATTTT
CATSRDSVGSGNTIYF
>NA|TRBD2|TRBV5-1|TRBJ2-5
TGCGCCAGCAGCCCCGGACTAGCGGGAGGGTCGGAGACCCAGTACTTC
CASSPGLAGGSETQYF
>NA|TRBD2|TRBV9|TRBJ2-7
TGTGCCAGCAGCGCGGAGTGGGGGACTAGCGGGAGTCAATACGAGCAGTACTTC
CASSAEWGTSGSQYEQYF
>NA|NA|TRBV5-5|TRBJ2-7
TGTGCCAGCAGCTTGACAGCCTACGAGCAGTACTTC
CASSLTAYEQYF
>once|NA|TRBV18|TRBJ1-2
TGTGCCAGCTCACCAAATGACATGTTCTATGGCTACACCTTC
CASSPNDMFYGYTF
>NA|TRBD1|TRBV5-4|TRBJ2-1
TGTGCCAGCAGCTGGGACAGTACATACAATGAGCAGTTCTTC
CASSWDSTYNEQFF
>NA|NA|TRBV27|TRBJ2-7
TGTGCCAGCAGGGCCGGACAGTTCTACGAGCAGTACTTC
CASRAGQFYEQYF
>NA|NA|TRBV5-1|TRBJ1-2
TGCGCCAGCAGCCCTGACACTAACTATGGCTACACCTTC
CASSPDTNYGYTF
>NA|NA|TRBV14|TRBJ1-1
TGTGCCAGCAGCCCCAGTGTTAACACTGAAGCTTTCTTT
CASSPSVNTEAFF
>once|NA|TRBV5-1|TRBJ2-4
TGCGCCAGCAGCTCCTCAGTTAACATTCAGTACTTC
CASSSSVNIQYF
>few|NA|TRBV7-3|TRBJ1-2
TGTGCCAGCAGCTGGAGGGCAGAAGATGGCTACACCTTC
CASSWRAEDGYTF
>NA|NA|TRBV4-1|TRBJ2-1
TGCGCCAGCAGCCAAGAGGGTCCGGGACTCCGCCCGGGGAATGAGCAGTTCTTC
CASSQEGPGLRPGNEQFF
>NA|TRBD1|TRBV30|TRBJ1-1
TGTGCCTGGAGCAGGGGGAGAGCTTTCTTT
CAWSRGRAFF
>NA|NA|TRBV27|TRBJ1-1
TGTGCCAGCAGTTTATCTTACAGAAACACTGAAGCTTTCTTT
CASSLSYRNTEAFF
>NA|TRBD1|TRBV14|TRBJ1-3
TGTGCCAGCAGCCAAGAAAGGACAGGAGGAAACACCATATATTTT
CASSQERTGGNTIYF
>NA|NA|TRBV28|TRBJ1-1
TGTGCCAGCAGTACCGGCGGGGACACTGAAGCTTTCTTT
CASSTGGDTEAFF
>NA|TRBD2|TRBV4-1|TRBJ2-3
TGCGCCAGCAGCCAAGACCGCGACGGGAGGGCCGAAGATACGCAGTATTTT
CASSQDRDGRAEDTQYF
>NA|TRBD1|TRBV10-2|TRBJ1-1
TGCGCCAGCATCCCCACAGGGGGGGGCACTGAAGCTTTCTTT
CASIPTGGGTEAFF
>NA|NA|TRBV5-4|TRBJ2-5
TGTGCCAGCAGTCCGCACCTAGAAGAGACCCAGTACTTC
CASSPHLEETQYF
>NA|NA|TRBV6-5|TRBJ2-7
TGTGCCAGCAGTACACGGAGCTCCTACGAGCAGTACTTC
CASSTRSSYEQYF
>NA|TRBD2|TRBV6-6|TRBJ2-7
TGTGCCAGCAGTTACGATAGCGGGAGGCGTCACGAGCAGTACTTC
CASSYDSGRRHEQYF
>NA|NA|TRBV18|TRBJ1-6
TGTGCCAGCTCACCAGCCCCGAGCCAGGGGAATTCACCCCTCCACTTT
CASSPAPSQGNSPLHF
>NA|TRBD2|TRBV7-2|TRBJ2-5
TGTGCCAGCAGCTTAGAATCGCTAGCGGGGGGAAGGAGAGAGACCCAGTACTTC
CASSLESLAGGRRETQYF
>NA|NA|TRBV19|TRBJ1-1
TGTGCCAGTACGGGGGAGGGTTTTACTGAAGCTTTCTTT
CASTGEGFTEAFF
>NA|TRBD2|TRBV27|TRBJ2-7
TGTGCCAGCAGGCTACCGGGGGGCTACGAGCAGTACTTC
CASRLPGGYEQYF
>NA|TRBD2|TRBV7-6|TRBJ2-1
TGTGCCGGCAGCTTAGCGCGGGGGAGTGAGCAGTTCTTC
CAGSLARGSEQFF
>NA|TRBD1|TRBV4-1|TRBJ2-7
TGCGCCAGCAGCCCGTCGGGACAGCGCTCCTACGAGCAGTACTTC
CASSPSGQRSYEQYF
>NA|NA|TRBV5-4|TRBJ2-7
TGTGCCATCACTAGCCCTAGCTCCTACGAGCAGTACTTC
CAITSPSSYEQYF
>once|TRBD2|TRBV5-4|TRBJ2-7
TGTGCCAGCTCGGGGGGGAGTATTTACGAGCAGTACTTC
CASSGGSIYEQYF
>NA|NA|TRBV5-1|TRBJ2-1
TGCGCCAGCAGCTATGGCCTTAAAGGGGAATTTGAGCAGTTCTTC
CASSYGLKGEFEQFF
>NA|TRBD2|TRBV4-1|TRBJ2-5
TGCGCCAGCAGCCCCCCCGGGACTAGCCGCCGTTTGCGGGAGACCCAGTACTTC
CASSPPGTSRRLRETQYF
>NA|NA|TRBV15|TRBJ1-2
TGTGCCACCAGCTTTACACGGAGTGGCTACACCTTC
CATSFTRSGYTF
>few|TRBD1|TRBV10-2|TRBJ1-1
TGCGCCAGCAGGGACAGGGGTGGAACTGAAGCTTTCTTT
CASRDRGGTEAFF
>NA|NA|TRBV30|TRBJ1-3
TGTGCCTCCCAGGCGAACTCTGGAAACACCATATATTTT
CASQANSGNTIYF
>NA|NA|TRBV10-2|TRBJ1-4
TGCGCCAGCAGACTCACGGGGGGCCGGGAAAAACTGTTTTTT
CASRLTGGREKLFF
>NA|NA|TRBV9|TRBJ2-1
TGTGCCAGCAGCGAACCCCCAGGACAGTACAATGAGCAGTTCTTC
CASSEPPGQYNEQFF
>NA|TRBD2|TRBV5-4|TRBJ2-5
TGTGCCAGCAGCTTGGGGTCTAGCGGGCCCTACCAAGAGACCCAGTACTTC
CASSLGSSGPYQETQYF
>NA|TRBD1|TRBV7-2|TRBJ2-7
TGTGCCAGCAGCTTACTGGGACAGGGGGCTGGCGAGCAGTACTTC
CASSLLGQGAGEQYF
>NA|NA|TRBV7-6|TRBJ2-5
TGTGCCAGCAGCCAAATGGTCCGGGAGTGGGAAGAGACCCAGTACTTC
CASSQMVREWEETQYF
>NA|TRBD2|TRBV5-1|TRBJ2-1
TGCGCCAGCAGCTTGGCCTCGGCGGGAGGTAACAATGAGCAGTTCTTC
CASSLASAGGNNEQFF
>NA|NA|TRBV29-1|TRBJ2-1
TGCAGCGTTGCGCAGGGGTACAATGAGCAGTTCTTC
CSVAQGYNEQFF
>NA|NA|TRBV29-1|TRBJ2-5
TGCAGCGTTAAAGTCCCCCAAGAGGAGACCCAGTACTTC
CSVKVPQEETQYF
>NA|NA|TRBV28|TRBJ1-1
TGTGCCAGCAGTGTCAGGGGTCCTAACACTGAAGCTTTCTTT
CASSVRGPNTEAFF
>NA|NA|TRBV2|TRBJ2-7
TGTGCCAGCATTTCGGACTCGGGCGAGCAGTACTTC
CASISDSGEQYF
>NA|NA|TRBV10-2|TRBJ2-7
TGCGCCAGCAGGGACAGAACCTACGAGCAGTACTTC
CASRDRTYEQYF